Below are 23 T cell receptor beta chains sequenced from a single sample in a study of cytomegalovirus exposure and HLA in healthy donors. The PCR employed 60 Vbeta primers together with 13 Jbeta primers. Only in-frame clones appear in the TCRdb table, and some are missing; sequencing was by immunoSEQ multiplex PCR. In the table there are about 160,000 clones, 79% of which are singletons. Input material: PBMCs. The receptor set was obtained from a man in his fifties in good health and CMV-seropositive.

The V gene is TRBV2, the J gene TRBJ2-5; tentative D call: TRBD2 (5 bases). The CDR3 sequence is 14 residues long. CDR1 and CDR2 from the germline V gene are SNHLY and FYNNEI. V was clipped by 5 bases and J by 3 bases, with 13 bases between them. Written as DNA, the CDR3 is TGTGCCAGCAGTTCTGGCCGGGGAGAAGAGACCCAGTACTTC. Translation: CASSSGRGEETQYF.

The chain employs TRBV10-3 and TRBJ2-7; D is perhaps TRBD1 (5 bases). Trimming removed 0 bases at V and 2 bases at J, with 17 bases between. CDR3 length equals 17 residues. Germline V gene data show CDR1 as ENHRY and CDR2 as SYGVKD. Written as DNA, the CDR3 is TGTGCCATCAGTGAGTCGTCAGCTGCAGGGTGGGCCTACGAGCAGTACTTC. It encodes CAISESSAAGWAYEQYF.

This clone turned up a few times. The rearrangement joins TRBV2 to TRBJ2-2; 7 bases line up with TRBD2. V gave up 7 bases and J gave up 7 bases; unmatched junction bases: 12. The CDR3 consists of 15 residues. Germline CDR1 SNHLY, CDR2 FYNNEI. The CDR3 DNA reads TGTGCCAGCAAGTGGAGTAGCGGGTTTGTCGGGGAGCTGTTTTTT. Translating it yields CASKWSSGFVGELFF.

This chain uses TRBV28 with TRBJ2-7, with 9 bases that match TRBD1. CDR3 length equals 14 residues. The junction had 7 bases not matched to a gene; V was cut back by 5 bases and J by 5 bases. Germline CDR1 reads MDHEN; CDR2 reads SYDVKM. The CDR3 spells CASSPPDRGNEQYF. The CDR3, as DNA: TGTGCCAGCAGTCCTCCGGACAGGGGCAACGAGCAGTACTTC.

V gene TRBV29-1 combines with J gene TRBJ2-5; weak D call: TRBD2 (6 bases). V lost 0 bases and J 5 bases, leaving 19 bases between the germline ends. Germline assignment: CDR1 SQVTM and CDR2 ANQGSEA. The length of the CDR3 is 16 residues. The CDR3 region is CSVEERDWTSRETQYF. The CDR3 DNA is TGCAGCGTTGAAGAACGGGACTGGACTTCCAGGGAGACCCAGTACTTC. Drawing the rest from reference TRBV29-1 and TRBJ2-5, the complete variable domain is SAVISQKPSRDICQRGTSLTIQCQVDSQVTMMFWYRQQPGQSLTLIATANQGSEATYESGFVIDKFPISRPNLTFSTLTVSNMSPEDSSIYLCSVEERDWTSRETQYFGPGTRLLVL.

The chain has TRBV28 and TRBJ1-5; 9 positions match TRBD1. The length of the CDR3 is 15 residues. The V gene end was trimmed by 5 bases and the J gene end by 3 bases; junction bases not matched to a gene: 5. Germline V gives CDR1 MDHEN, CDR2 SYDVKM. CDR3: CASSPGQGYNQPQHF. CDR3 nucleotide sequence: TGTGCCAGCAGTCCCGGACAGGGGTACAATCAGCCCCAGCATTTT. Together with reference TRBV28 and TRBJ1-5, the CDR3 gives the full variable domain: DVKVTQSSRYLVKRTGEKVFLECVQDMDHENMFWYRQDPGLGLRLIYFSYDVKMKEKGDIPEGYSVSREKKERFSLILESASTNQTSMYLCASSPGQGYNQPQHFGDGTRLSIL.

The CDR3 nucleotides are TGTGCCAGCAGCCTCAAGACAGGGGGCCGTTCACCCCTCCACTTT. This encodes CASSLKTGGRSPLHF. The rearrangement links TRBV5-4 to TRBJ1-6; TRBD1 agrees at 10 bases. Germline trimming cut 4 bases from V and 9 bases from J; bases unmatched to any gene: 7. CDR3 length: 15 residues. The V gene's germline CDR1 is SGHNT and CDR2 YYREEE (reference sequence).

This clone was recorded once. V usage is TRBV5-1 and J usage is TRBJ1-1, with D tentatively TRBD1 (6 bases). Deletions cut 2 bases from V and 1 base from J, with 12 bases between. Germline lookup yields CDR1 SGHRS and CDR2 YFSETQ. The length of the CDR3 is 15 residues. In DNA form, the CDR3 reads TGCGCCAGCAGCTTTCCACCACAGGGGAACACTGAAGCTTTCTTT. Protein product: CASSFPPQGNTEAFF.

This chain joins TRBV7-9 and TRBJ2-7; the match to TRBD1 covers 7 bases. Germline-derived CDR1 and CDR2 are SEHNR and FQNEAQ (reference sequence). This CDR3 has 14 amino acids. V lost 5 bases and J lost 3; bases outside the gene matches: 7. CDR3 region: CASSPRDSLYEQYF. The CDR3 coding sequence is TGTGCCAGCAGCCCCCGGGACAGCCTCTACGAGCAGTACTTC.

The chain recombines TRBV29-1 with TRBJ2-5, with 10 bases fitting TRBD2. The J call may be incorrect, as the DNA end agrees better with TRBJ2-7. Per the germline V gene, CDR1 is SQVTM and CDR2 is ANQGSEA. This CDR3 is 14 amino acids long. For the CDR3, the DNA is TGCAGCGTTTCGACTAGCGGGCAATCTGCCGAGCAGTACTTC. Translation gives CSVSTSGQSAEQYF.

The CDR3: CASSQYLAGTRTRYF. CDR3 nucleotide sequence: TGCGCCAGCAGCCAATACTTAGCGGGTACTCGGACTCGGTACTTC. The chain joins TRBV4-1 to TRBJ2-5; the match to TRBD2 covers 7 bases. CDR3 length: 15 residues. V dropped 2 bases and J dropped 13; count of bases not matched to a gene: 16. Germline V lookup: CDR1 MGHRA, CDR2 YSYEKL.

The chain recombines TRBV5-5 with TRBJ2-2; 8 nucleotides match TRBD1. V trimming: 1 base; J trimming: 4 bases; junction bases outside the gene matches: 3. Germline CDR1 and CDR2: SGHKS and YYEKEE (reference sequence). The CDR3 totals 15 residues. The CDR3: CASSLLTGVTGELFF. CDR3 nucleotide sequence: TGTGCCAGCAGCTTGCTGACAGGGGTCACCGGGGAGCTGTTTTTT.

In its sample, this clone was seen once. The chain couples TRBV2 to TRBJ2-5; weak D call: TRBD2 (6 bases). The J call may not be correct, given that the DNA end is closer to TRBJ2-7. There are 12 residues in the CDR3. Germline V lookup: CDR1 SNHLY, CDR2 FYNNEI. The DNA for the CDR3 is TGTGCCAGCCGGGGGTCCACCTACGAGCAGTACTTC. Amino acids: CASRGSTYEQYF.

The rearrangement uses TRBV28 and TRBJ1-1; 9 bases are a match to TRBD1. Looked up from germline, CDR1 is MDHEN and CDR2 is SYDVKM. V shed 5 bases, J shed 1 base, and the junction held 5 bases outside the gene matches. This CDR3 is 15 amino acids long. The CDR3 loop is CASSAPGQGNTEAFF. CDR3 bases: TGTGCCAGCAGTGCTCCGGGACAGGGGAACACTGAAGCTTTCTTT.

The genes are TRBV10-3 and TRBJ1-2, with 9 bases that match TRBD1. J was trimmed by 6 bases and V by 1 base; bases with no gene match: 9. Germline V gene lookup returns CDR1 ENHRY and CDR2 SYGVKD. The CDR3 has 16 amino acids. The CDR3 DNA reads TGTGCCATCAGTGAGTGGGGGGACAGGGAAACCCATGGCTACACCTTC. Translating gives CAISEWGDRETHGYTF.

This clone was seen once. The chain links TRBV7-9 to TRBJ2-2; TRBD2 agrees at 7 bases. Germline V gene sequence: CDR1 SEHNR, CDR2 FQNEAQ (reference sequence). The J segment lost 3 bases and the V segment lost 10 bases, leaving 14 bases of the junction unmatched. The CDR3 loop spans 16 amino acids. This CDR3 reads CATRGKALRDTGELFF. For the CDR3, the DNA is TGTGCCACGCGGGGGAAGGCCCTCCGAGACACCGGGGAGCTGTTTTTT.

This chain joins TRBV5-1 and TRBJ1-1; TRBD1 agrees at 7 bases. This CDR3 has 15 residues. The V gene's germline CDR1 is SGHRS and CDR2 YFSETQ. V lost 2 bases to trimming and J lost 1 base; unmatched junction nucleotides: 5. CDR3 loop: CASSLVGTANTEAFF. The CDR3 DNA follows: TGCGCCAGCAGCTTAGTCGGGACAGCGAACACTGAAGCTTTCTTT.

A word on this clone: Other DNA sequences in this specimen translate into the identical CDR3. The chain combines TRBV18 with TRBJ1-1, with D unresolved. Between the trimmed V and J ends, which lost 2 bases and 3 bases, there was a span of 7 bases. The CDR3 covers 13 residues. In germline, CDR1 is KGHSH, CDR2 LQKENI. The CDR3 DNA follows: TGTGCCAGCTCACCAAACGGGGACACTGAAGCTTTCTTT. This translates into CASSPNGDTEAFF.

The rearrangement links TRBV6-1 to TRBJ2-2; TRBD1 might be the D (5 bases). V lost 1 base, J lost 6 bases, and 12 bases lay in between. The germline gives CDR1 MNHNS, CDR2 SASEGT. The CDR3 is 15 residues long. CDR3 protein: CASSEVGRTPGELFF. Here the CDR3 DNA reads TGTGCCAGCAGTGAAGTGGGGCGCACCCCCGGGGAGCTGTTTTTT.

V and J are TRBV20-1 and TRBJ1-5, with unresolved D. The CDR3 totals 11 residues. Germline V gives CDR1 DFQATT, CDR2 SNEGSKA (reference sequence). Trimming took off 2 bases at V and 4 bases at J, with 3 bases between the two ends. This CDR3 is CSARSNQPQHF. In DNA, the CDR3 is TGCAGTGCTAGATCGAATCAGCCCCAGCATTTT.

This clone was observed once. The chain links TRBV7-2 to TRBJ1-3, with no clear D. Germline CDR1 and CDR2: SGHTA and FQGNSA. The CDR3 length is 14 residues. V was cut by 1 base and J by 1 base, with 5 bases left in between. The CDR3 region has the DNA TGTGCCAGCAGCTTAGTTTCGTCTGGAAACACCATATATTTT. Protein sequence: CASSLVSSGNTIYF.

This clone was seen once. The rearrangement uses TRBV9 and TRBJ2-1; 8 bases map to TRBD1. V shed 4 bases and J 7 bases; nucleotides not matched to a gene: 10. CDR1 is SGDLS, CDR2 YYNGEE, per germline. The CDR3 consists of 15 residues. The CDR3 protein is CASSPGQGLGNEQFF. CDR3 nucleotides: TGTGCCAGCAGCCCAGGACAGGGTCTGGGGAATGAGCAGTTCTTC.

J is TRBJ2-5 and V is TRBV5-6; 9 bases map to TRBD1. The J call is uncertain, as TRBJ2-7 better fits the DNA end. Germline loops: CDR1 SGHDT, CDR2 YYEEEE. The CDR3 runs to 15 residues. As DNA, the CDR3 is TGTGCCAGCAGCCTGACCGGGACAGGGCTACACGAGCAGTACTTC. The encoded protein is CASSLTGTGLHEQYF.